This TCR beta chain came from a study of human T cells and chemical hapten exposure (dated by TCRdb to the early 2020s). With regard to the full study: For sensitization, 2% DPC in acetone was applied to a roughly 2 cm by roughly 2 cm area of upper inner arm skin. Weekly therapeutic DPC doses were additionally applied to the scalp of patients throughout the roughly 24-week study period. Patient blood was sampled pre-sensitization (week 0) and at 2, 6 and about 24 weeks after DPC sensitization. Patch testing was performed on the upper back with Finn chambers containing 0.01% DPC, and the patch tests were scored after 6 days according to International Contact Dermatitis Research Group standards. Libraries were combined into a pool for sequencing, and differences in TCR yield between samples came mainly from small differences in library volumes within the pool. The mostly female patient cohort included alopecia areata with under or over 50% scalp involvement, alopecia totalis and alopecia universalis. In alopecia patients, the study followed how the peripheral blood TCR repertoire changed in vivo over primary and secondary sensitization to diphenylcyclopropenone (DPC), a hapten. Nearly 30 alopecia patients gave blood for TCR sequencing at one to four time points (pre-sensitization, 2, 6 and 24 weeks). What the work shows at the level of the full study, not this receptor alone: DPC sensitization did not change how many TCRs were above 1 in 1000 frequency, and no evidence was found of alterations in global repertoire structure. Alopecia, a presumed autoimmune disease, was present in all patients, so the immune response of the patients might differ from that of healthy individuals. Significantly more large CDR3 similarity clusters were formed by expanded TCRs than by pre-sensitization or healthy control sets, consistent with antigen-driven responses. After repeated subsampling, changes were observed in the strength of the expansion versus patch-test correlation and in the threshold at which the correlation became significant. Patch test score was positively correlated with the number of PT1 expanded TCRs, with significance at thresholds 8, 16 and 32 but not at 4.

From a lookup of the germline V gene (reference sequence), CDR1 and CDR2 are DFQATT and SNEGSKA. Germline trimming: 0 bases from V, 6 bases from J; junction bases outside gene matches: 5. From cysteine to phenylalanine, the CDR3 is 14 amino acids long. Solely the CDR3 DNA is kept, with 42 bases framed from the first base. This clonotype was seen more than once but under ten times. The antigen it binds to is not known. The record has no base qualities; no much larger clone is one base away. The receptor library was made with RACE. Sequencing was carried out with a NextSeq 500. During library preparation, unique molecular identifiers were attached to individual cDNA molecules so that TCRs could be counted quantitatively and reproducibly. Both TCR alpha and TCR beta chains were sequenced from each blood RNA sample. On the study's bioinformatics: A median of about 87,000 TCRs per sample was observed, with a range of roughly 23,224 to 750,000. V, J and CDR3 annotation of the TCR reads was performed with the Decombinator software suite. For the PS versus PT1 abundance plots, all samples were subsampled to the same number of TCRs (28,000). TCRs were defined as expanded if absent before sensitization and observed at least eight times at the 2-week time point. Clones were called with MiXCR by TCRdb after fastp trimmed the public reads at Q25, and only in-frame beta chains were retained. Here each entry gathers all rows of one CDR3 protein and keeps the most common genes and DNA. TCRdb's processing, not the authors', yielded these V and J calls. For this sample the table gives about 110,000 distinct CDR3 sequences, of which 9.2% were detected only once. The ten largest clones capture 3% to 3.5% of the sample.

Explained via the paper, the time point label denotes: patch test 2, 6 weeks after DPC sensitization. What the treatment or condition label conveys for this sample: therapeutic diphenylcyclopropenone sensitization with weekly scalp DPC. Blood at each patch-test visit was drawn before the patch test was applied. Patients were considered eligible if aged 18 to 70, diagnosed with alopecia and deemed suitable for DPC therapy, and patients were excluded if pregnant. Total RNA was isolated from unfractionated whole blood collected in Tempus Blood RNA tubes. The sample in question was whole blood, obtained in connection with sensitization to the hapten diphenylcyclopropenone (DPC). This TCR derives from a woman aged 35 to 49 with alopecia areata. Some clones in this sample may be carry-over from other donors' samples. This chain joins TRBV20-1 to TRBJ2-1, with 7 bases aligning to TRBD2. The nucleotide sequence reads TGCAGTGCTAGAGAGACTAGCTTAGCCAATGAGCAGTTCTTC. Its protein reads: CSARETSLANEQFF.